Listed below are T cell receptor beta chains from one sample, sequenced in a study of cytomegalovirus exposure and HLA in healthy donors. Produced via immunoSEQ multiplex PCR; TCRdb's table is partial and in-frame only. Of around 100,000 clones in the sample, under 80% were seen once. Sequenced sample: PBMCs. All receptors derive from a young woman in good health and CMV-seropositive. The CDR3 runs from the conserved cysteine through the conserved F or W. Each record gives: D gene, V gene, clone size, J gene, CDR3 protein, CDR3 DNA. The D gene is left open where the match is weak. Some rows mark clone size as missing; the rest say once, few, many or name a class of expanded clone.

>.|TRBV5-1|.|TRBJ1-5
CASSLGSSTYSNQPQHF
TGCGCCAGCAGCTTGGGGAGCAGCACCTATAGCAATCAGCCCCAGCATTTT
>TRBD2|TRBV6-1|.|TRBJ2-3
CASSEEGRGTQYF
TGTGCCAGCAGTGAAGAGGGGAGGGGTACGCAGTATTTT
>.|TRBV10-2|.|TRBJ1-2
CASSQDSGGYTF
TGCGCCAGCAGCCAAGACAGCGGGGGCTACACCTTC
>.|TRBV27|.|TRBJ1-1
CASSFLGSTEAFF
TGTGCCAGCAGTTTTCTCGGTAGCACTGAAGCTTTCTTT
>TRBD1|TRBV27|.|TRBJ2-7
CASSWQGAYEQYF
TGTGCCAGCAGTTGGCAGGGGGCCTACGAGCAGTACTTC
>TRBD1|TRBV5-6|.|TRBJ2-1
CASSGRRDRLYNEQFF
TGTGCCAGCAGCGGCCGACGGGACAGGTTATACAATGAGCAGTTCTTC
>TRBD1|TRBV6-5|.|TRBJ2-7
CASSRDRGHEQYF
TGTGCCAGCAGTAGGGACAGGGGCCACGAGCAGTACTTC
>.|TRBV19|few|TRBJ2-6
CASTPQGRGGSGANVLTF
TGTGCCAGTACCCCCCAGGGGAGAGGAGGCTCTGGGGCCAACGTCCTGACTTTC
>.|TRBV5-6|.|TRBJ2-2
CASSSWWPAGVTGELFF
TGTGCCAGCAGCTCATGGTGGCCGGCGGGTGTCACCGGGGAGCTGTTTTTT
>TRBD2|TRBV6-4|.|TRBJ2-1
CASKGRMREVDEQFF
TGTGCCAGCAAGGGGCGTATGCGGGAGGTCGATGAGCAGTTCTTC
>.|TRBV5-8|.|TRBJ2-1
CASGGFREQFF
TGTGCCAGCGGGGGCTTCAGGGAGCAGTTCTTC
>.|TRBV7-8|.|TRBJ2-3
CASRQNRGTDTQYF
TGTGCCAGCAGGCAGAACAGGGGCACAGATACGCAGTATTTT
>TRBD2|TRBV5-1|.|TRBJ2-3
CASSSLSGRSTDTQYF
TGCGCCAGCAGCTCACTTAGCGGGAGGAGCACAGATACGCAGTATTTT
>.|TRBV7-8|.|TRBJ2-4
CASSLAGMGKNIQYF
TGTGCCAGCAGCTTAGCCGGGATGGGCAAAAACATTCAGTACTTC
>.|TRBV25-1|.|TRBJ1-5
CASSEARGGHQPQHF
TGTGCCAGCAGTGAAGCCCGGGGGGGCCATCAGCCCCAGCATTTT
>.|TRBV5-4|.|TRBJ2-3
CASSRDSSGTDTQYF
TGTGCCAGCAGCAGGGACTCGAGCGGCACAGATACGCAGTATTTT
>.|TRBV21-1|once|TRBJ1-3
CASSKVGTLLRGSGNTIYF
TGTGCCAGCAGCAAAGTAGGGACCCTTCTCAGGGGCTCTGGAAACACCATATATTTT
>TRBD1|TRBV7-8|.|TRBJ1-1
CASSLEPGQGRAFF
TGTGCCAGCAGCTTAGAGCCGGGACAGGGGAGGGCTTTCTTT
>TRBD1|TRBV2|.|TRBJ2-7
CASSDGTVSYEQYF
TGTGCCAGCAGTGATGGGACAGTCTCCTACGAGCAGTACTTC
>.|TRBV30|.|TRBJ2-1
CAWRTLYNEQFF
TGTGCCTGGCGGACTTTATACAATGAGCAGTTCTTC
>.|TRBV6-5|few|TRBJ1-5
CASSYRGSGQPQHF
TGTGCCAGCAGTTATCGAGGGTCGGGTCAGCCCCAGCATTTT
>TRBD2|TRBV9|.|TRBJ2-1
CASSVASALTSGSYNEQFF
TGTGCCAGCAGCGTAGCCTCCGCTTTAACTAGCGGATCCTACAATGAGCAGTTCTTC
>TRBD2|TRBV19|.|TRBJ2-4
CASSTGITSGVNIQYF
TGTGCCAGTAGTACAGGAATTACTAGCGGGGTAAACATTCAGTACTTC
>.|TRBV18|.|TRBJ1-1
CASSETTTGITEAFF
TGTGCCAGCTCAGAGACCACCACAGGGATCACTGAAGCTTTCTTT
>TRBD2|TRBV28|medium-sized|TRBJ2-7
CASKPAGLLYEQYF
TGTGCCAGCAAACCAGCGGGACTACTATACGAGCAGTACTTC
>TRBD1|TRBV5-1|.|TRBJ1-1
CASSWTGGWGTEAFF
TGCGCCAGCAGCTGGACAGGGGGCTGGGGCACTGAAGCTTTCTTT
>TRBD2|TRBV6-4|.|TRBJ2-3
CASSDIGGSADTQYF
TGTGCCAGCAGTGACATCGGCGGGAGTGCAGATACGCAGTATTTT
>.|TRBV28|.|TRBJ1-5
CASSPGSRLDQPQHF
TGTGCCAGCAGCCCCGGGTCTAGACTTGATCAGCCCCAGCATTTT
>.|TRBV28|.|TRBJ2-5
CASSALGETQYF
TGTGCCAGCAGTGCCCTCGGGGAGACCCAGTACTTC
>.|TRBV27|.|TRBJ2-7
CASSLLSVSSYEQYF
TGTGCCAGCAGCCTCCTAAGCGTCAGCTCCTACGAGCAGTACTTC
>.|TRBV9|.|TRBJ1-4
CASGERGEKLFF
TGTGCCAGCGGTGAGAGAGGGGAAAAACTGTTTTTT
>TRBD2|TRBV7-9|.|TRBJ2-3
CASSFALAGDTDTQYF
TGTGCCAGCAGCTTCGCGCTAGCGGGGGACACAGATACGCAGTATTTT
>TRBD1|TRBV5-5|.|TRBJ2-5
CASRLTGMSETQYF
TGTGCCAGCAGGTTGACAGGGATGAGTGAGACCCAGTACTTC
>.|TRBV7-9|.|TRBJ1-4
CASSARQVDEKLFF
TGTGCCAGCAGCGCCCGGCAGGTTGATGAAAAACTGTTTTTT
>.|TRBV30|.|TRBJ2-5
CAWTLGLAVETQYF
TGTGCCTGGACCCTTGGACTGGCGGTTGAGACCCAGTACTTC
>.|TRBV28|.|TRBJ1-2
CASTNGGLDYGYTF
TGTGCCAGCACCAACGGCGGACTCGACTATGGCTACACCTTC